This T cell receptor (beta chain) emerged from a study of blood T cell repertoires in COVID-19. This CDR3 has 12 residues. The V gene's germline CDR1 is SGDLS and CDR2 YYNGEE. The V segment lost 3 bases and the J segment 9 bases; nucleotides outside the gene matches: 5. The data were produced by immunoSEQ multiplex PCR, yet TCRdb's version contains in-frame clones alone and is incomplete. The sample records approximately 170,000 clones, about four fifths being singletons. This receptor was identified in a woman in her 30s who had recovered from COVID-19. V and J are TRBV9 and TRBJ1-1; 7 bases align to TRBD1. Source material: PBMCs or T cells enriched from blood (not recorded which). The CDR3 DNA reads TGTGCCAGCAGCGAGGCAGGGGGGAAAGCTTTCTTT. It codes for CASSEAGGKAFF.